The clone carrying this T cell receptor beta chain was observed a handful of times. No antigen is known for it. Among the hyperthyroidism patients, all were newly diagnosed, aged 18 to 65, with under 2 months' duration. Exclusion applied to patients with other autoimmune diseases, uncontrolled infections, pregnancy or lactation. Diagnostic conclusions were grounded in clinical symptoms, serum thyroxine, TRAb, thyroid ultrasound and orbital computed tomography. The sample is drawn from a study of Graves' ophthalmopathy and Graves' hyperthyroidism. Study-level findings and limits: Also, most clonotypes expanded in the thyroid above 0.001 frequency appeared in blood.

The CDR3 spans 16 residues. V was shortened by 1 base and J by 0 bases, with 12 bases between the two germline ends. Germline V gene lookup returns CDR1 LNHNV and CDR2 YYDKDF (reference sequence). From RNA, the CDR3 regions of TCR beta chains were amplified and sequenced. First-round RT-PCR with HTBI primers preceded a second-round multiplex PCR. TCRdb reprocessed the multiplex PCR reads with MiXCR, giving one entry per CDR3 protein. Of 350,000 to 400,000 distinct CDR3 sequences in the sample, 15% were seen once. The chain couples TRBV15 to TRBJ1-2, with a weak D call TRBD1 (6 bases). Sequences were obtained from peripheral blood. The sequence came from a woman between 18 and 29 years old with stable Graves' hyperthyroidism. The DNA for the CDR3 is TGTGCCACCAGCAGAGCTCCGGGACAAACTAACTATGGCTACACCTTC. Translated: CATSRAPGQTNYGYTF. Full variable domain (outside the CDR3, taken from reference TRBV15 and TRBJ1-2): DAMVIQNPRYQVTQFGKPVTLSCSQTLNHNVMYWYQQKSSQAPKLLFHYYDKDFNNEADTPDNFQSRRPNTSFCFLDIRSPGLGDTAMYLCATSRAPGQTNYGYTFGSGTRLTVV.